A single sample gave rise to the 29 T cell receptor beta chains below, sequenced in a study of metastatic and nonmetastatic thyroid tumors. Thyroid surgery took place with no prior treatment in any patient. With MiXCR, TCRdb reprocessed the PCR reads. The sample lists 20,000 to 25,000 clones, 35% to 45% seen once, with 22% in the top ten. Sequencing was performed on blood. The receptors shown here come from a male donor with papillary thyroid cancer or a benign thyroid nodule (not recorded which). Some clones in this sample may be carry-over from other donors' samples.

The J gene is TRBJ2-2, the V gene TRBV20-1; D is possibly TRBD1 (5 bases). The CDR3 sequence is 12 residues long. Germline-derived CDR1 and CDR2 are DFQATT and SNEGSKA (reference sequence). The ends were cut back, 3 bases at V and 10 bases at J, with 12 bases in the middle. The CDR3 sequence is CSASGRATELFF. In nucleotides, the CDR3 is TGCAGTGCTAGTGGCAGGGCGACGGAGCTGTTTTTT.

This clone was seen more than once but under ten times. This sequence joins TRBV2 and TRBJ2-2, with D perhaps matching TRBD2 (5 bases). The CDR3 runs 12 residues. Germline CDR1 reads SNHLY; CDR2 reads FYNNEI. V was trimmed by 7 bases and J by 5 bases, leaving 8 bases between them. CDR3 nucleotide sequence: TGTGCCAGCATCCGGGAAACCGGGGAGCTGTTTTTT. Protein product: CASIRETGELFF.

This clone is termed medium-sized. The chain couples TRBV10-1 to TRBJ1-1; TRBD1 agrees at 7 bases. V dropped 4 bases and J dropped 0; count of bases not matched to a gene: 2. This CDR3 has 14 amino acids. CDR1 WNHNN and CDR2 SYGVQD come from the germline V gene (reference sequence). CDR3 in DNA: TGCGCCAGCAGTGCAGGGGGAATGAACACTGAAGCTTTCTTT. Residues: CASSAGGMNTEAFF.

By sample share, this clone is medium-sized (0.01 to 0.1%). V gene TRBV19 combines with J gene TRBJ1-5, with TRBD1 as a possible D gene (6 bases). CDR1 and CDR2 (germline): LNHDA, SQIVND (reference sequence). The CDR3 length is 17 residues. Trimming cost V 4 bases and J 0 bases, with 16 bases left between them. The CDR3 protein is CASSNGLQGGSNQPQHF. The CDR3 DNA reads TGTGCCAGTAGTAACGGCCTACAGGGAGGTAGCAATCAGCCCCAGCATTTT.

This clone was seen ten or more times. V and J are TRBV24-1 and TRBJ2-1; 12 bases agree with TRBD2. The CDR3 contains 15 residues. Germline assignment: CDR1 KGHDR and CDR2 SFDVKD. The V gene end was trimmed by 8 bases and the J gene end by 6 bases; junction bases not matched to a gene: 7. The DNA of the CDR3 is TGTGCCACCAACCCGGGACTAGCGGGTATCAATGAGCAGTTCTTC. This translates into CATNPGLAGINEQFF.

In its sample, this clone was seen many times. The chain combines TRBV20-1 with TRBJ2-5; no definite D call. The CDR3 contains 13 residues. Trimming left V 5 bases short and J 4 bases short, with 14 bases between. Germline lookup yields CDR1 DFQATT and CDR2 SNEGSKA (reference sequence). The CDR3: CSAEETGVETQYF. The CDR3 nucleotides read TGCAGTGCTGAAGAAACTGGAGTAGAGACCCAGTACTTC.

The chain joins TRBV7-8 to TRBJ2-7; TRBD1 matches 10 bases. The CDR3 contains 14 residues. CDR1 and CDR2 (germline): SGHVS, FQNEAQ. V was clipped by 0 bases and J by 6 bases; unmatched bases: 2. CDR3 in amino acids: CASSLAWDRGEQYF. The CDR3 coding sequence is TGTGCCAGCAGCTTAGCGTGGGACAGGGGCGAGCAGTACTTC.

By sample share, this clone is medium-sized. The chain carries TRBV20-1 and TRBJ2-2, with TRBD2 matching over 14 bases. The V gene's germline CDR1 is DFQATT and CDR2 SNEGSKA (reference sequence). The CDR3 length is 19 residues. V dropped 5 bases and J dropped 1; count of bases not matched to a gene: 12. CDR3 DNA sequence: TGCAGTGCTCTCTTATACCAGACTAGCGGGAGGGTGAACACCGGGGAGCTGTTTTTT. Encoded protein: CSALLYQTSGRVNTGELFF.

This clone appeared a few times. The chain employs TRBV27 and TRBJ1-3; D not resolved. The V and J ends lost 4 bases and 6 bases respectively, with 13 bases between them. The CDR3 extends over 14 amino acids. CDR1 is MNHEY and CDR2 is SMNVEV in the germline V gene (reference sequence). The CDR3 sequence is CASSSRDLKNTIYF. The CDR3 DNA reads TGTGCCAGCAGTTCCCGGGATCTTAAAAACACCATATATTTT.

This clone was counted once. V and J are TRBV3-1 and TRBJ2-7; D tentatively reads TRBD1 or TRBD2 (5 bases each). Trimming took 3 bases from V and 3 from J, leaving 18 bases between them. The germline V gene has CDR1 LGHDT and CDR2 YNNKEL (reference sequence). This CDR3 is 16 amino acids long. The CDR3 is CASSHVGRGKNYEQYF. The CDR3 coding sequence is TGTGCCAGCAGCCACGTGGGACGGGGTAAAAACTACGAGCAGTACTTC.

This clone was detected once. The chain is built from TRBV9 and TRBJ2-1; D might be TRBD2 (5 bases). The CDR3 loop spans 16 amino acids. The germline V and J ends were trimmed by 0 bases and 2 bases, with 12 bases remaining between them. Germline V gene lookup returns CDR1 SGDLS and CDR2 YYNGEE. CDR3 bases: TGTGCCAGCAGCGTAGCTAGGAGCGGAACCTACAATGAGCAGTTCTTC. It is translated as CASSVARSGTYNEQFF.

This clone was counted at least ten times. Sequence at one end of the junction differs from germline and may be a read error. This sequence joins TRBV4-2 and TRBJ2-2, with D possibly being TRBD1 (6 bases). Germline V gene sequence: CDR1 LGHNA, CDR2 YNFKEQ. The CDR3 extends over 15 amino acids. The CDR3 coding sequence is TGTGTCAGCAGTCAGAGGGACATCGGAACCGGGGAGCTGTTTTTT. Its protein product is CVSSQRDIGTGELFF.

The V gene is TRBV11-2, the J gene TRBJ1-3; 10 nucleotides match TRBD1. The CDR3 sequence is 19 residues long. The trim removed 4 bases at V and 0 bases at J, leaving 12 bases unmatched. Germline V gene data show CDR1 as SGHAT and CDR2 as FQNNGV. CDR3 protein: CASSSRTGGAISSGNTIYF. CDR3 bases: TGTGCCAGCAGCTCCCGGACAGGGGGAGCAATCAGCTCTGGAAACACCATATATTTT.

This clone was detected ten times or more. The chain combines TRBV20-1 with TRBJ2-1; D perhaps matches TRBD2 (6 bases). The CDR3 runs 18 residues. The V and J ends lost 0 bases and 3 bases respectively, with 21 bases between them. In germline, CDR1 is DFQATT, CDR2 SNEGSKA (reference sequence). For the CDR3, the DNA is TGCAGTGCTAGAGATCTGCGGGCCACCGGGAGCGACTACAATGAGCAGTTCTTC. Its translation is CSARDLRATGSDYNEQFF.

This clone counts as medium-sized. V is TRBV28 and J is TRBJ2-2, with D possibly matching TRBD1 (5 bases). This CDR3 has 12 amino acids. Germline V gene data show CDR1 as MDHEN and CDR2 as SYDVKM. V shed 6 bases and J shed 8 bases, with 10 bases lying between them. The CDR3 loop reads CASSMRQGELFF. CDR3 coding DNA: TGTGCCAGCAGCATGCGACAGGGGGAGCTGTTTTTT.

This chain connects TRBV5-1 to TRBJ2-1; D is undetermined. The germline CDR1 and CDR2 sequences are SGHRS and YFSETQ. V lost 0 bases to trimming and J lost 3 bases, with 7 bases between them. This CDR3 has 14 amino acids. Here the CDR3 reads CASSLGAFYNEQFF. In DNA, the CDR3 is TGCGCCAGCAGCTTGGGGGCTTTCTACAATGAGCAGTTCTTC.

In its sample, this clone was seen a few times. This chain connects TRBV28 to TRBJ2-1, with D perhaps matching TRBD2 (7 bases). The V end lost 1 base, the J end lost 10 bases, and 14 bases lay between the germline ends. CDR3 size: 14 residues. Germline lookup yields CDR1 MDHEN and CDR2 SYDVKM. The CDR3 region has the DNA TGTGCCAGCAGTTTATTGGGGGCAGCGGGGGAGCAGTTCTTC. This encodes CASSLLGAAGEQFF.

The chain has TRBV18 and TRBJ2-1; D remains ambiguous. With 2 bases removed from V and 9 bases from J, the gap between germline ends came to 11 bases. Germline values: CDR1 KGHSH, CDR2 LQKENI. There are 13 residues in the CDR3. CDR3 protein: CASSPGPGGEQFF. In DNA form, the CDR3 reads TGTGCCAGCTCACCAGGGCCCGGTGGTGAGCAGTTCTTC.

The chain is built from TRBV20-1 and TRBJ1-5, with no clear D. The CDR3 is 13 amino acids. The germline gives CDR1 DFQATT, CDR2 SNEGSKA (reference sequence). V shed 1 base and J shed 5 bases, with 9 bases lying between them. The CDR3 protein is CSARVGTDQPQHF. CDR3 bases: TGCAGTGCTAGAGTAGGTACCGATCAGCCCCAGCATTTT.

This clone is medium-sized. This chain links TRBV28 with TRBJ1-3; D possibly corresponds to TRBD1 (6 bases). This CDR3 contains 14 residues. The germline CDR1 and CDR2 sequences are MDHEN and SYDVKM. V was shortened by 6 bases and J by 3 bases, with 12 bases between the two germline ends. The CDR3 loop is CASSLRGIGNTIYF. CDR3 coding DNA: TGTGCCAGCAGCCTCAGGGGCATTGGAAACACCATATATTTT.

The chain links TRBV28 to TRBJ2-3; the match to TRBD2 covers 8 bases. This CDR3 has 14 amino acids. J gave up 10 bases and V 3 bases, and 9 bases lay outside the gene matches. Germline V CDR1 and CDR2: MDHEN, SYDVKM. CDR3 sequence reads: CASSFQRELVSQYF. The CDR3 DNA is TGTGCCAGCAGTTTCCAGCGGGAGTTGGTGTCGCAGTATTTT.

The chain uses TRBV30 and TRBJ2-7; possibly TRBD1 for D (5 bases). The CDR3 is 12 amino acids. V dropped 4 bases and J dropped 4 bases, with 11 bases sitting between them. Per the germline V gene, CDR1 is GTSNPN and CDR2 is SVGIG (reference sequence). CDR3 protein: CAWKGQGYEQYF. The CDR3 nucleotides are TGTGCCTGGAAAGGACAAGGTTACGAGCAGTACTTC. Drawing the rest from reference TRBV30 and TRBJ2-7, the complete variable domain is SQTIHQWPATLVQPVGSPLSLECTVEGTSNPNLYWYRQAAGRGLQLLFYSVGIGQISSEVPQNLSASRPQDRQFILSSKKLLLSDSGFYLCAWKGQGYEQYFGPGTRLTVT.

There are a few counts of this clone. A much larger clone lies a single base off, so this may be a read error. This CDR3 fails to terminate in the conserved phenylalanine or tryptophan, so it likely reflects a read error. V and J are TRBV29-1 and TRBJ2-1, with D perhaps matching TRBD1 (5 bases). This CDR3 has 12 amino acids. Trimming pared 8 bases from V and 5 bases from J, leaving 13 bases between. The germline V gene encodes CDR1 SQVTM and CDR2 ANQGSEA. The CDR3 sequence: CSTGPRDNEQFV. The CDR3 DNA is TGCAGCACAGGTCCTCGGGACAATGAGCAGTTCGTC.

In this sample, this clone turned up a few times. J is TRBJ1-2 and V is TRBV12-3 or TRBV12-4; TRBD1 might be the D (5 bases). CDR3 size: 11 residues. Trimming took 5 bases from V and 8 from J, leaving 9 bases between them. CDR3 residues: CASSTGEGYTF. The CDR3 nucleotides are TGTGCCAGCAGTACAGGTGAAGGCTACACCTTC.

The rearrangement links TRBV11-2 to TRBJ2-1, with 10 bases that match TRBD2. The germline V gene has CDR1 SGHAT and CDR2 FQNNGV. After removal of 5 bases from V and 5 bases from J, the junction contained 9 bases not matched to a gene. The length of the CDR3 is 16 residues. This CDR3 reads CASSPFSGTSDNEQFF. CDR3 nucleotides: TGTGCCAGCAGCCCATTCTCCGGGACTAGCGACAATGAGCAGTTCTTC. The full variable domain, its missing parts supplied by reference TRBV11-2 and TRBJ2-1, is EAGVAQSPRYKIIEKRQSVAFWCNPISGHATLYWYQQILGQGPKLLIQFQNNGVVDDSQLPKDRFSAERLKGVDSTLKIQPAKLEDSAVYLCASSPFSGTSDNEQFFGPGTRLTVL.

Here the CDR3 reads CASSQAGTYEQYF. CDR3 sequence (DNA): TGTGCCAGCAGCCAAGCAGGGACCTACGAGCAGTACTTC. The chain combines TRBV4-2 with TRBJ2-7; a possible D gene is TRBD1 (5 bases). CDR3 length equals 13 residues. Germline values: CDR1 LGHNA, CDR2 YNFKEQ. Trimming removed 1 base at V and 2 bases at J, with 6 bases between.

The chain has TRBV28 and TRBJ2-3; a possible D gene is TRBD2 (6 bases). The germline V gene encodes CDR1 MDHEN and CDR2 SYDVKM. This CDR3 spans 13 amino acids. The V and J ends lost 5 bases and 1 base respectively, with 7 bases between them. The CDR3 loop is CASSASGTDTQYF. The DNA for the CDR3 is TGTGCCAGCAGTGCTAGCGGCACAGATACGCAGTATTTT. The entire variable domain, with the rest obtained from reference TRBV28 and TRBJ2-3, is as follows: DVKVTQSSRYLVKRTGEKVFLECVQDMDHENMFWYRQDPGLGLRLIYFSYDVKMKEKGDIPEGYSVSREKKERFSLILESASTNQTSMYLCASSASGTDTQYFGPGTRLTVL.

This clone was counted many times. Being one base from a much bigger clone, this may be a read error. The rearrangement uses TRBV6-1 and TRBJ1-5, with D possibly TRBD1 on 5 matching bases. This CDR3 comprises 17 residues. Germline V gives CDR1 MNHNS, CDR2 SASEGT. As DNA, the CDR3 is TGTGACAGCAGTGAAAGGGGCAGCAGGTATAGCAATCAGCCCCAGCATTTT. Encoded protein: CDSSERGSRYSNQPQHF.

This clone was seen ten or more times. The chain has TRBV4-2 and TRBJ2-1, with 7 bases that match TRBD1. Germline CDR1 reads LGHNA; CDR2 reads YNFKEQ. The CDR3 is 15 amino acids. The junction had 4 bases not matched to a gene; V was cut back by 0 bases and J by 5 bases. The DNA for the CDR3 is TGTGCCAGCAGCCAAGATGGACAGGTCCACAATGAGCAGTTCTTC. Protein sequence: CASSQDGQVHNEQFF.